This passage covers 8 T cell receptor beta chains from one sample sequenced in a study of blood T cell repertoires in COVID-19. Method: immunoSEQ multiplex PCR; TCRdb's copy keeps in-frame clones and lacks some. Among about 110,000 clones listed, 84% were seen once. The sequenced sample consisted of peripheral blood. The source is an older woman with acute or convalescent COVID-19.

The rearrangement joins TRBV19 to TRBJ2-3, with D perhaps TRBD2 (5 bases). V lost 4 bases and J lost 0, with 17 bases in between. CDR3 length equals 17 residues. Germline V gives CDR1 LNHDA, CDR2 SQIVND (reference sequence). CDR3: CASSTPRGSESTDTQYF. CDR3 DNA: TGTGCCAGTAGTACCCCCCGGGGTAGCGAGAGCACAGATACGCAGTATTTT.

This clone occurred once. This chain joins TRBV6-6 and TRBJ2-1; D might be TRBD1 (5 bases). This CDR3 has 11 amino acids. Germline loops: CDR1 MNHNY, CDR2 SVGAGI (reference sequence). V was clipped by 1 base and J by 10 bases, with 5 bases between them. The CDR3 DNA sequence: TGTGCCAGCAGTTACTGGGGCGAGCAGTTCTTC. This sequence encodes CASSYWGEQFF.

A few counts support this clone. The V call is TRBV6-1, the J call TRBJ1-3; no firm D call. There are 14 residues in the CDR3. Trimming took 3 bases from V and 4 from J, leaving 10 bases between them. The germline gives CDR1 MNHNS, CDR2 SASEGT. The CDR3 region has the DNA TGTGCCAGCAGTGATGCGCGGGTAGGAAACACCATATATTTT. Translating gives CASSDARVGNTIYF.

The chain carries TRBV28 and TRBJ2-7; 8 bases map to TRBD1. Looked up from germline, CDR1 is MDHEN and CDR2 is SYDVKM. Unmatched junction bases numbered 7, after V lost 4 bases and J lost 2 bases. CDR3 length: 15 residues. Here the CDR3 DNA reads TGTGCCAGCAGTTCCACAGGGGGTAATACCTACGAGCAGTACTTC. It encodes CASSSTGGNTYEQYF.

The chain has TRBV20-1 and TRBJ2-7; 7 bases are a match to TRBD2. V was clipped by 3 bases and J by 0 bases; unmatched bases: 8. The CDR3 runs to 15 residues. Germline V gene lookup returns CDR1 DFQATT and CDR2 SNEGSKA (reference sequence). CDR3 sequence (DNA): TGCAGTGCTAGTAAAGGCGGGAGCTTCTCCTACGAGCAGTACTTC. Its protein is CSASKGGSFSYEQYF.

The V and J genes are TRBV25-1 and TRBJ2-1, with a possible D match to TRBD2 (6 bases). Germline CDR1 is MGHDK and CDR2 is SYGVNS. V was cut by 2 bases and J by 8 bases, with 19 bases left in between. This CDR3 spans 16 amino acids. The CDR3 loop reads CASSEIGSPSSDEQFF. The CDR3 nucleotides read TGTGCCAGCAGTGAAATCGGTTCCCCCTCTAGCGATGAGCAGTTCTTC.

This clone is a singleton in its sample. The chain uses TRBV3-1 (or the pseudogene TRBV3-2) and TRBJ2-5; D may be TRBD2 (7 bases). In germline, CDR1 is LGHDT, CDR2 YNNKEL (reference sequence). Trimming stripped 1 base from V and 7 bases from J, with 13 bases between. There are 14 residues in the CDR3. DNA of the CDR3: TGTGCCAGCAGCCAAGGTGTAGGGGGGGGGACCCAGTACTTC. It is translated as CASSQGVGGGTQYF.

This clone was counted a single time. As DNA, the CDR3 is TGTGCCAGCAGCGAGCGGCCCGTGGGAGGGAAGCAGTACTTC. The encoded protein is CASSERPVGGKQYF. The chain carries TRBV2 and TRBJ2-7; 7 bases fit TRBD2. Germline CDR1 is SNHLY and CDR2 is FYNNEI. J lost 8 bases, V lost 6 bases, and 13 bases had no gene match. This CDR3 has 14 residues.